This T cell receptor (beta chain) was sequenced for a study of shared clonotypes between healthy human individuals (dated by TCRdb to the early 2020s). Broadly, across the study: The cohort comprised a couple of women and a few men aged 18 to 49 years. Between about 0.85 and 9.5 billion PBMCs per donor were obtained by leukapheresis. To estimate repertoire size and how much clonotypes are shared between individuals, the study performed deep sequencing of blood TCR repertoires from five healthy adults. To increase sequencing depth and limit assay-specific biases, different laboratories used diverse techniques to prepare libraries and sequence TCR repertoires. Overall results and qualifications from the work: Because the study included only a small number of donors, the genetic and exposure-history diversity represented was limited. Pairwise subsampling led to the expectation that sequencing depth would affect the degree of clonotype sharing among donors. Sampling was limited to blood, and TCR repertoires in tissue likely differ from TCR repertoires in blood.

The donors were healthy, HIV-negative adults with no recently reported acute infections or vaccinations. Only Caucasian adults living in Nashville, Tennessee, USA were represented among the donors. For unsorted samples, 85 million to 100 million PBMCs were counted, and genomic DNA was extracted using the QIAamp DNA Blood Mini kit. Blood was obtained by leukapheresis, after which PBMCs were separated by Ficoll-Histopaque density gradient centrifugation and cryopreserved in liquid nitrogen vapor phase. TCR CDR3 regions were amplified from genomic DNA by multiplex PCR using the deep immunoSEQ assay. Genomic DNA extracted from each cell subset was distributed evenly over all wells of several immunoSEQ 96-well plates, and each plate served as one replicate. For unsorted PBMC, each replicate PCR was loaded with approximately 300 ng genomic DNA, equivalent to roughly 33,000 T cell genomes. Genomic DNA from unsorted PBMC was sequenced over ten immunoSEQ deep assay plates. The purified libraries were quantified using a Qubit 3.0 fluorometer, sized with a Bioanalyzer 2100, and then quantified again using the KAPA Library Quantification kit. Each immunoSEQ 96-well plate was sequenced on its own single-read 150-cycle Illumina NextSeq 550 flow cell. The original pipeline was this. Because only junctional sequences without quality scores were contained in the immunoSEQ output, filtering matching that applied to full-length reads could not be performed. Sequences were annotated with PyIR, a Python wrapper for IgBLAST v1.9, and V/J genes and CDR3 were assigned using IMGT germline references. Reads with weak V/J assignments (E-value above 1e-6), missing CDR3, stop codons, out-of-frame junctions, or ambiguous translated residues were removed. A V3J clonotype was defined by an identical inferred V gene, J gene, and CDR3 amino acid sequence. The percentage overlap between two repertoires was calculated by dividing the number of shared unique clonotypes by the size of the smaller repertoire. Richness of each repertoire was evaluated using RTK rarefaction, the Chao1 estimator, and Recon v2.1 estimates of unobserved clonotypes. What TCRdb holds here is the immuneACCESS table cut down to in-frame rearrangements. Part of the clones is not present; checked against another copy, under half of the missing clones reflect an unresolved V gene, and the others are unexplained. V and J calls and clone size are copied from that table; D and trimming were computed from the DNA. The sample table contains about 530,000 clones; only one count was recorded for about 75% of them. The ten largest account for around 13% of the sample.

About this clone itself: Its cognate antigen has yet to be identified. The input lacks base qualities; no much larger clone sits a single base away.

The CDR3 runs 15 amino acids, cysteine and phenylalanine included. Just CDR3 DNA is preserved here, 45 bases in frame from base 1. The V end loses 0 bases and the J end loses 0 bases, and a stretch of 7 bases separates them. The germline V gene specifies LGHNA as CDR1 and YSLEER as CDR2. The chain uses TRBV4-3 and TRBJ2-3, with an unclear D gene assignment. The specimen was PBMCs. This receptor was obtained from a woman aged 40 to 50 in good health. Some clones in this sample may be carry-over from other donors' samples. The CDR3 here reads CASSQDRTSTDTQYF. The DNA sequence follows: TGCGCCAGCAGCCAAGACAGAACTAGCACAGATACGCAGTATTTT.